Each of the 26 T cell receptor beta chains below was sequenced from the same sample in a study of preoperative IRX-2 immunotherapy in early breast cancer (dated by TCRdb to between 2017 and 2020). The method behind the library was the immunoSEQ multiplex PCR assay. The table was pulled from immuneACCESS by TCRdb, which kept in-frame rearrangements only. Such tables lose some clones; where checked, under half of the loss comes from unresolved V genes, and the rest has no known cause. The sample table contains about 98,000 clones; only one count was recorded for 75% to 90% of them. The ten biggest clones cover approximately 2% of the sample. This sample's treatment or condition label indicates: preoperative locoregional IRX-2 cytokine immunotherapy. The sequencing used tumor tissue, collected after IRX-2 immunotherapy. The origin of the receptors is a human donor with breast cancer.

The chain employs TRBV6-8 and TRBJ1-1; weak D call: TRBD1 (5 bases). The germline CDR1 and CDR2 sequences are MNHGY and SAAAGT. CDR3 length equals 15 residues. V lost 7 bases and J 2 bases, leaving 17 bases between the germline ends. CDR3 sequence: CASTVLPGPNTEAFF. CDR3 DNA: TGTGCCAGCACCGTCCTACCGGGGCCAAACACTGAAGCTTTCTTT.

The V gene is TRBV28, the J gene TRBJ2-2, with 12 bases aligning to TRBD2. CDR3 length: 18 residues. CDR1 and CDR2 from the germline V gene are MDHEN and SYDVKM. With 4 bases clipped from V and 4 bases from J, the junction kept 10 bases outside the gene matches. The CDR3 spells CASSSLTLAGGPTGELFF. The CDR3, as DNA: TGTGCCAGCAGTTCCCTCACACTAGCGGGAGGTCCCACCGGGGAGCTGTTTTTT.

The chain has TRBV28 and TRBJ1-2, with a weak D call TRBD1 (5 bases). The CDR3 is made up of 15 amino acids. CDR1 is MDHEN and CDR2 is SYDVKM in the germline V gene. Trimming took off 7 bases at V and 4 bases at J, with 19 bases between the two ends. The chain's CDR3 is CASTTLSGAPYGYTF. The CDR3 region has the DNA TGTGCCAGCACCACTTTGTCCGGGGCTCCCTATGGCTACACCTTC.

This clone came up once. The V call is TRBV1, the J call TRBJ2-7; the table gives TRBD2 as D, unverified against the DNA. TRBV1 is noted as a pseudogene. This CDR3 spans 15 amino acids. The CDR3 region is CASSQEGGAPYEQYF. The CDR3 DNA reads TGCGCCAGCAGCCAAGAAGGGGGGGCCCCCTACGAGCAGTACTTC.

V and J are TRBV15 and TRBJ1-3; D uncertain. The germline gives CDR1 LNHNV, CDR2 YYDKDF (reference sequence). The CDR3 extends over 14 amino acids. V was cut by 1 base and J by 1 base, with 5 bases left in between. This CDR3 is CATSRGGSGNTIYF. CDR3 coding DNA: TGTGCCACCAGCAGAGGAGGGTCTGGAAACACCATATATTTT.

The rearrangement uses TRBV19 and TRBJ1-4; the match to TRBD1 covers 8 bases. The CDR3 sequence is 14 residues long. From germline, CDR1 is LNHDA and CDR2 SQIVND (reference sequence). Unmatched junction bases numbered 1, after V lost 3 bases and J lost 4 bases. In DNA form, the CDR3 reads TGTGCCAGTAGTATGGGACAGGTTAATGAAAAACTGTTTTTT. Residues: CASSMGQVNEKLFF.

This clone occurred a few times. CDR3 nucleotide sequence: TGTGCTAGCCTACTAGCGGGGGGTGCAGATACGCAGTATTTT. Translation: CASLLAGGADTQYF. The rearrangement joins TRBV7-7 to TRBJ2-3; TRBD2 matches at 12 bases. Germline V CDR1 and CDR2: SSHAT, FNYEAQ (reference sequence). The CDR3 length is 14 residues.

V is TRBV14 and J is TRBJ2-3; D perhaps matches TRBD1 (5 bases). The CDR3 consists of 14 residues. V lost 2 bases and J lost 5, with 11 bases in between. CDR1 and CDR2 from the germline V gene are SGHDN and FVKESK. Here the CDR3 reads CASSQTGLRDTQYF. Here the CDR3 DNA reads TGTGCCAGCAGCCAAACAGGTTTGAGAGATACGCAGTATTTT. Together with reference TRBV14 and TRBJ2-3, the CDR3 gives the full variable domain: EAGVTQFPSHSVIEKGQTVTLRCDPISGHDNLYWYRRVMGKEIKFLLHFVKESKQDESGMPNNRFLAERTGGTYSTLKVQPAELEDSGVYFCASSQTGLRDTQYFGPGTRLTVL.

The V call is TRBV10-2, the J call TRBJ1-5; 9 bases agree with TRBD1. Germline V CDR1 and CDR2: WSHSY, SAAADI. Unmatched junction bases numbered 3, after V lost 6 bases and J lost 6 bases. This CDR3 is built from 13 residues. This chain's CDR3 is CASRQGAVQPQHF. In DNA form, the CDR3 reads TGCGCCAGCAGACAGGGGGCCGTTCAGCCCCAGCATTTT.

V is TRBV4-1 and J is TRBJ1-2, with D unclear. Trimming cost V 0 bases and J 0 bases, with 11 bases left between them. The CDR3 spans 16 residues. Per germline, CDR1 MGHRA and CDR2 YSYEKL. CDR3: CASSQDPGGTNYGYTF. The CDR3 DNA reads TGCGCCAGCAGCCAAGATCCCGGAGGAACTAACTATGGCTACACCTTC.

In nucleotides, the CDR3 is TGTGCCACCACCTTCGCTGGGTCTGGGGCCAACGTCCTGACTTTC. It is translated as CATTFAGSGANVLTF. The chain employs TRBV15 and TRBJ2-6; D gene unclear. CDR3 length: 15 amino acids. V lost 7 bases and J 1 base, leaving 11 bases between the germline ends. CDR1 is LNHNV and CDR2 is YYDKDF in the germline V gene (reference sequence).

The CDR3 nucleotides read TGTGCCAGTAGTACACCGACAGGGCGTGGGGAGCTGTTTTTT. Amino acid sequence: CASSTPTGRGELFF. The chain joins TRBV19 to TRBJ2-2; 7 bases map to TRBD1. Trimming at V came to 4 bases and at J to 8 bases, leaving 7 bases not matched to a gene. The CDR3 sequence is 14 residues long. Germline V gives CDR1 LNHDA, CDR2 SQIVND (reference sequence).

Concerning this clone: Germline is not matched at one junction end, which may reflect a read error. The V and J genes are TRBV6-8 and TRBJ2-7, with 9 nucleotides matching TRBD2. CDR1 and CDR2 (germline): MNHGY, SAAAGT. CDR3 length: 15 amino acids. The CDR3 loop is CASKSYSGRGDEQYF. The DNA of the CDR3 is TGTGCCAGCAAATCCTATAGCGGGAGAGGGGACGAACAGTACTTC.

This clone was detected a few times. This rearrangement joins TRBV7-7 to TRBJ2-3; unclear D gene. Germline CDR1 reads SSHAT; CDR2 reads FNYEAQ (reference sequence). The CDR3 extends over 14 amino acids. V lost 3 bases and J 8 bases, leaving 15 bases between the germline ends. CDR3 residues: CASSLGTITATQYF. DNA of the CDR3: TGTGCCAGCAGCTTGGGAACAATAACTGCTACGCAGTATTTT.

Of note for this clone: The junction differs from germline at one of its ends, possibly a read error. The genes are TRBV6-8 and TRBJ2-1, with unresolved D. Germline assignment: CDR1 MNHGY and CDR2 SAAAGT. This CDR3 contains 13 residues. The CDR3 sequence is CASSTPPYNEHFF. The CDR3 nucleotides are TGTGCCAGCAGTACCCCCCCCTACAATGAGCATTTCTTC.

This chain uses TRBV6-8 with TRBJ2-7; maybe TRBD2 (5 bases). This CDR3 has 13 residues. Germline CDR1 reads MNHGY; CDR2 reads SAAAGT. Trimming took 6 bases from V and 1 from J, leaving 10 bases between them. Written as DNA, the CDR3 is TGTGCCAGCAGCCCCCAGCGGTCCTACGAGCAGTACTTC. It translates to CASSPQRSYEQYF.

The rearrangement uses TRBV10-2 and TRBJ2-1; D gene ambiguous. The V gene lost 2 bases and the J gene lost 0 bases, with 8 bases spanning the gap. From germline, CDR1 is WSHSY and CDR2 SAAADI. This CDR3 region has 15 residues. CDR3 region: CASSEPGSSYNEQFF. CDR3 coding DNA: TGCGCCAGCAGTGAGCCCGGCTCCTCCTACAATGAGCAGTTCTTC.

The rearrangement joins TRBV18 to TRBJ1-5; 7 positions agree with TRBD1. CDR3 size: 15 residues. J was trimmed by 1 base and V by 3 bases; bases with no gene match: 3. Germline lookup yields CDR1 KGHSH and CDR2 LQKENI. CDR3 loop: CASSPVTGSNQPQHF. The CDR3 DNA is TGTGCCAGCTCACCGGTGACAGGGAGCAATCAGCCCCAGCATTTT.

The chain links TRBV18 to TRBJ1-5; D remains ambiguous. From germline, CDR1 is KGHSH and CDR2 LQKENI. Deletions cut 4 bases from V and 1 base from J, with 8 bases between. The CDR3 is made up of 14 amino acids. The CDR3 region has the DNA TGTGCCAGCTCACTTTCGGAGAGCAATCAGCCCCAGCATTTT. It codes for CASSLSESNQPQHF.

This clone was recorded only once. V and J are TRBV23-1 and TRBJ2-2; TRBD1 aligns across 7 bases. TRBV23-1 belongs to the ORF category, with a function that is uncertain. V lost 8 bases, J lost 4 bases, and 4 bases stayed unmatched. CDR3 length equals 13 residues. The DNA for the CDR3 is TGCGCCAGCTCGACAGGGTTCACCGGGGAGCTGTTTTTT. Encoded protein: CASSTGFTGELFF.

The V gene is TRBV18, the J gene TRBJ2-7, with unresolved D. The CDR3 sequence is 14 residues long. The germline V gene encodes CDR1 KGHSH and CDR2 LQKENI. Trimming took off 1 base at V and 0 bases at J, with 7 bases between the two ends. The CDR3 reads CASSPHPSSYEQYF. DNA for the CDR3: TGTGCCAGCTCACCACACCCAAGCTCCTACGAGCAGTACTTC.

This clone was detected a few times. The gene calls are TRBV18 and TRBJ2-3, with D tentatively TRBD1 (5 bases). V lost 2 bases and J lost 0, with 6 bases in between. The CDR3 length is 14 residues. Germline CDR1 and CDR2: KGHSH and LQKENI. The CDR3 sequence is CASSPDSSTDTQYF. The DNA of the CDR3 is TGTGCCAGCTCACCAGACAGTAGCACAGATACGCAGTATTTT.

The V gene is TRBV28, the J gene TRBJ2-2; D is uncertain. CDR3 size: 14 residues. The V and J ends lost 3 bases and 4 bases respectively, with 9 bases between them. Germline V gives CDR1 MDHEN, CDR2 SYDVKM. CDR3 coding DNA: TGTGCCAGCAGTTTCCGAGGAAGCACCGGGGAGCTGTTTTTT. It translates to CASSFRGSTGELFF.

The chain joins TRBV5-1 to TRBJ2-5; TRBD2 might be the D (6 bases). The ends were cut back, 4 bases at V and 4 bases at J, with 14 bases in the middle. CDR1 SGHRS and CDR2 YFSETQ come from the germline V gene. The CDR3 length is 14 residues. This CDR3 reads CASSPPGGIETQYF. The CDR3 nucleotides read TGCGCCAGCAGCCCCCCAGGAGGGATAGAGACCCAGTACTTC.

The rearrangement joins TRBV18 to TRBJ1-2, with D possibly TRBD1 on 5 matching bases. Germline CDR1 is KGHSH and CDR2 is LQKENI. The CDR3 sequence is 14 residues long. V lost 0 bases, J lost 2 bases, and 7 bases lay in between. The CDR3 coding sequence is TGTGCCAGCTCACCACCTCCAGGGAACTATGGCTACACCTTC. Protein product: CASSPPPGNYGYTF.

The chain links TRBV28 to TRBJ1-5; D is possibly TRBD1 (5 bases). Germline CDR1 and CDR2: MDHEN and SYDVKM. Trimming took 2 bases from V and 4 from J, leaving 12 bases between them. The CDR3 consists of 15 residues. The CDR3 sequence: CASSLRPGPNQPQHF. For the CDR3, the DNA is TGTGCCAGCAGTTTACGACCGGGGCCGAATCAGCCCCAGCATTTT.